Following are 14 T cell receptor beta chains from one sample sequenced in a study of Ad26.COV2.S vaccination and SARS-CoV-2 variants. Repertoires were generated with immunoSEQ multiplex PCR, while TCRdb's copy carries only in-frame clones and drops some. In the table there are about 180,000 clones, roughly 89% of which are singletons. This specimen consisted of peripheral blood, obtained after recovery from COVID-19. Source of these receptors: a human donor who had recovered from COVID-19.

This chain links TRBV5-1 with TRBJ2-7; 9 nucleotides match TRBD1. The CDR3 runs 16 residues. Unmatched junction bases numbered 8, after V lost 4 bases and J lost 0 bases. Germline CDR1 reads SGHRS; CDR2 reads YFSETQ. DNA of the CDR3: TGCGCCAGCAGCCGAGAAGGGACAGGGCTCTCCTACGAGCAGTACTTC. This sequence encodes CASSREGTGLSYEQYF.

The rearrangement uses TRBV25-1 and TRBJ1-2; 8 bases agree with TRBD1. The CDR3 loop spans 15 amino acids. The V gene end was trimmed by 4 bases and the J gene end by 8 bases; junction bases not matched to a gene: 12. Looked up from germline, CDR1 is MGHDK and CDR2 is SYGVNS. The CDR3 bases are TGTGCCAGCAGTGTCGTCACCGCAGGGGGCTCGGGCTACACCTTC. Its protein product is CASSVVTAGGSGYTF.

V is TRBV12-3 or TRBV12-4 and J is TRBJ1-2; 10 bases line up with TRBD1. V lost 6 bases to trimming and J lost 13 bases; unmatched junction nucleotides: 11. The CDR3 has 13 amino acids. CDR3 nucleotides: TGTGCCAGCAGGGCTTTAACCGGGACAGGGGCCACCTTC. Translated: CASRALTGTGATF.

The V call is TRBV3-1 (or the pseudogene TRBV3-2), the J call TRBJ2-7, with D perhaps matching TRBD2 (5 bases). The germline CDR1 and CDR2 sequences are LGHDT and YNNKEL (reference sequence). Trimming removed 4 bases from V and 1 base from J, with 20 bases in between. The CDR3 contains 17 residues. In DNA, the CDR3 is TGTGCCAGCAGCCCTCCCTCCCGCGGCGGGCGGTCCTACGAGCAGTACTTC. It yields the protein CASSPPSRGGRSYEQYF.

This chain links TRBV7-9 with TRBJ1-3; tentative D call: TRBD1 (5 bases). Trimming pared 0 bases from V and 0 bases from J, leaving 12 bases between. Germline-derived CDR1 and CDR2 are SEHNR and FQNEAQ (reference sequence). The CDR3 consists of 17 residues. The CDR3 DNA follows: TGTGCCAGCAGCTTAGCGGCGGGGACGGGCTCTGGAAACACCATATATTTT. Residues: CASSLAAGTGSGNTIYF.

The chain has TRBV6-1 and TRBJ1-5; D is ambiguous. The V end was cut by 1 base, the J end by 2 bases, with 3 bases between. This CDR3 has 13 amino acids. The germline V gene encodes CDR1 MNHNS and CDR2 SASEGT. In nucleotides, the CDR3 is TGTGCCAGCAGTGAAGGGGGCAATCAGCCCCAGCATTTT. Translated, it gives CASSEGGNQPQHF.

The V call is TRBV5-4, the J call TRBJ2-5; the match to TRBD2 covers 8 bases. J gave up 2 bases and V 0 bases, and 3 bases lay outside the gene matches. Germline CDR1 is SGHNT and CDR2 is YYREEE (reference sequence). CDR3 length: 15 amino acids. CDR3 region: CASSLAGRVQETQYF. In nucleotides, the CDR3 is TGTGCCAGCAGCTTGGCCGGGAGGGTGCAAGAGACCCAGTACTTC.

V and J are TRBV6-1 and TRBJ1-3; D unclear. The CDR3 consists of 16 residues. Trimming removed 0 bases at V and 0 bases at J, with 9 bases between. CDR1 is MNHNS, CDR2 SASEGT, per germline. CDR3 region: CASSEARASSGNTIYF. CDR3 DNA sequence: TGTGCCAGCAGTGAAGCGAGGGCGAGCTCTGGAAACACCATATATTTT.

V and J are TRBV18 and TRBJ2-7; 8 bases map to TRBD2. This CDR3 region has 15 residues. The V segment lost 3 bases and the J segment 1 base; nucleotides outside the gene matches: 5. The germline V gene has CDR1 KGHSH and CDR2 LQKENI. Here the CDR3 reads CASSPRVAGSYEQYF. Here the CDR3 DNA reads TGTGCCAGCTCACCCCGGGTAGCGGGATCCTACGAGCAGTACTTC.

The V gene is TRBV7-2, the J gene TRBJ1-6, with D uncertain. This CDR3 is built from 11 residues. CDR1 is SGHTA, CDR2 FQGNSA, per germline. V was cut by 7 bases and J by 7 bases, with 5 bases left in between. DNA of the CDR3: TGTGCCAGCACCGCGAATTCACCCCTCCACTTT. This codes for CASTANSPLHF.

CDR3 in amino acids: CASSQERVEKLFF. The CDR3 nucleotides are TGTGCCAGCAGCCAAGAGCGGGTTGAAAAACTGTTTTTT. V and J are TRBV4-2 and TRBJ1-4; no definite D call. The V gene's germline CDR1 is LGHNA and CDR2 YNFKEQ. The CDR3 is made up of 13 amino acids. V was shortened by 0 bases and J by 7 bases, with 6 bases between the two germline ends.

This chain links TRBV5-1 with TRBJ2-5, with 8 bases identical to TRBD1. CDR3 length: 14 amino acids. The V segment lost 0 bases and the J segment 5 bases; nucleotides outside the gene matches: 3. Germline V gives CDR1 SGHRS, CDR2 YFSETQ. CDR3 protein: CASSLAGGLETQYF. The CDR3 DNA is TGCGCCAGCAGCTTGGCAGGGGGCCTGGAGACCCAGTACTTC. The full variable domain, rest sourced from reference TRBV5-1 and TRBJ2-5, is KAGVTQTPRYLIKTRGQQVTLSCSPISGHRSVSWYQQTPGQGLQFLFEYFSETQRNKGNFPGRFSGRQFSNSRSEMNVSTLELGDSALYLCASSLAGGLETQYFGPGTRLLVL.

The chain carries TRBV24-1 and TRBJ1-1; TRBD1 might be the D (5 bases). Trimming left V 4 bases short and J 1 base short, with 6 bases between. This CDR3 has 13 amino acids. Germline V gene sequence: CDR1 KGHDR, CDR2 SFDVKD. The CDR3 region has the DNA TGTGCCACCAGTGACGGGACGAACACTGAAGCTTTCTTT. Translated: CATSDGTNTEAFF.

The CDR3 nucleotides read TGTGCCAGCAGCCTTAGGGGAGAGACCCAGTACTTC. It yields the protein CASSLRGETQYF. V is TRBV14 and J is TRBJ2-5, with D possibly TRBD1 on 5 matching bases. Germline assignment: CDR1 SGHDN and CDR2 FVKESK. Trimming left V 4 bases short and J 4 bases short, with 7 bases between. The CDR3 totals 12 residues.